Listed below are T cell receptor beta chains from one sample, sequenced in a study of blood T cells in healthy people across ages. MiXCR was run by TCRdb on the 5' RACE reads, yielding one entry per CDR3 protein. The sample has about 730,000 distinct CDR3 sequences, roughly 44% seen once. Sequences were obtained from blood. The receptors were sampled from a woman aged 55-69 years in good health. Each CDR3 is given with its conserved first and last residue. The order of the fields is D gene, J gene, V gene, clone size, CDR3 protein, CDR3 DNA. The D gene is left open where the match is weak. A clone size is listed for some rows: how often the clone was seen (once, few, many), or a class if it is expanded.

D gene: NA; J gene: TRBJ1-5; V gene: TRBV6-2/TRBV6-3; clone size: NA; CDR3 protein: CASSILGRENQPQHF; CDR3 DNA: TGTGCCAGCAGCATACTGGGGAGGGAGAATCAGCCCCAGCATTTT
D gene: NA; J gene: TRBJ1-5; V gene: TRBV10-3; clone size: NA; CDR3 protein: CAVSESSNQPQHF; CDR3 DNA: TGTGCCGTCAGTGAGTCATCGAATCAGCCCCAGCATTTT
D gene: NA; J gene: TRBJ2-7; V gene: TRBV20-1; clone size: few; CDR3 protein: CSAREGGYEQYF; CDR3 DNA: TGCAGTGCTAGAGAGGGCGGCTACGAGCAGTACTTC
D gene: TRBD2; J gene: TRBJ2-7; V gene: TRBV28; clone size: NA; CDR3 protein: CASFSSGTYEQYF; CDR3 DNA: TGTGCCAGTTTTTCTAGCGGGACCTACGAGCAGTACTTC
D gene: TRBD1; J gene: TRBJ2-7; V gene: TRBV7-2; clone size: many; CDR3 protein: CASSLSLGQGYEQYF; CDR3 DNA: TGTGCCAGCAGCTTATCTCTCGGACAGGGCTACGAGCAGTACTTC
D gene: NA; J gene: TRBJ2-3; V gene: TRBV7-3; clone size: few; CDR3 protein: CASSFLGQGNTDTQYF; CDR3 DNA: TGTGCCAGCAGCTTTCTGGGGCAGGGCAACACAGATACGCAGTATTTT
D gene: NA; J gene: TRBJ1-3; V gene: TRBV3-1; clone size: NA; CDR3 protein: CASSQSGNTIYF; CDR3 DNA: TGTGCCAGCAGCCAATCCGGAAACACCATATATTTT
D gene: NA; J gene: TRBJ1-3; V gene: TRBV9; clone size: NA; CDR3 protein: CASSVEGIRNTIYF; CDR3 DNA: TGTGCCAGCAGCGTAGAGGGCATTCGAAACACCATATATTTT
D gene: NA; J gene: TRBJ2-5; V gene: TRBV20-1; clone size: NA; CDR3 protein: CSFAGSETQYF; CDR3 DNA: TGCAGTTTCGCGGGCTCAGAGACCCAGTACTTC
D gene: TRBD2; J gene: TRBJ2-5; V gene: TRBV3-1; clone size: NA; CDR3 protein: CASSQDAAGGRETQYF; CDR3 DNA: TGTGCCAGCAGCCAAGACGCAGCGGGGGGGCGCGAGACCCAGTACTTC
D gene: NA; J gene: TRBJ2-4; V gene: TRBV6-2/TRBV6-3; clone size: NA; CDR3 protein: CASTPTGSKNIQYF; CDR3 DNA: TGTGCCAGTACCCCAACAGGGTCCAAAAACATTCAGTACTTC
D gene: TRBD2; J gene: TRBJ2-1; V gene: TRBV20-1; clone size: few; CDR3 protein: CSASTGTSGKNEQFF; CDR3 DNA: TGCAGTGCTTCTACCGGGACTAGCGGGAAAAATGAGCAGTTCTTC
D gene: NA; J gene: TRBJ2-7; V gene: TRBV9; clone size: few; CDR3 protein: CASNAGSLEVEQYF; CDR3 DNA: TGTGCCAGCAATGCTGGCTCCCTCGAGGTCGAGCAGTACTTC
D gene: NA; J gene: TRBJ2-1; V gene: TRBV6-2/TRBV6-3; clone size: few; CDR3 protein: CASGGPSYNEQFF; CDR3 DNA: TGTGCCAGCGGGGGCCCCTCCTACAATGAGCAGTTCTTC
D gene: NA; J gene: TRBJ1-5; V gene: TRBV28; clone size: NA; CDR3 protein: CASAPEGFGQPQHF; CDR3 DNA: TGTGCCAGCGCCCCCGAGGGGTTTGGTCAGCCCCAGCATTTT
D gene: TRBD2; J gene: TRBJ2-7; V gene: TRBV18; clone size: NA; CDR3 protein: CASSPGSGATYEQYF; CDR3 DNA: TGTGCCAGCTCACCGGGTAGCGGGGCCACCTACGAGCAGTACTTC
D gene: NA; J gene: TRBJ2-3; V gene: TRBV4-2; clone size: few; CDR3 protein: CASSQDPGSTDTQYF; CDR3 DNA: TGTGCCAGCAGCCAAGATCCCGGAAGCACAGATACGCAGTATTTT
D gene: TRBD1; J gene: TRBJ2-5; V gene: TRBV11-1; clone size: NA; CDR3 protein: CASSPGQGAGETQYF; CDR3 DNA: TGTGCCAGCAGCCCTGGACAGGGCGCGGGAGAGACCCAGTACTTC
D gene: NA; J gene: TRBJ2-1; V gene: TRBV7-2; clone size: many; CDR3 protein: CASSLDTSNNEQFF; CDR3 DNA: TGTGCCAGCAGCTTAGATACTAGCAACAATGAGCAGTTCTTC
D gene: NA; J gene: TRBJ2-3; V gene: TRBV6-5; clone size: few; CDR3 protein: CASSRDTGRGTQYF; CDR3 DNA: TGTGCCAGCAGTAGAGATACGGGCCGCGGTACGCAGTATTTT
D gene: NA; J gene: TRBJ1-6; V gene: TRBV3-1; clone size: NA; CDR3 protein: CASSQQDSNSPLHF; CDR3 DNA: TGTGCCAGCAGCCAACAGGACAGTAATTCACCCCTCCACTTT
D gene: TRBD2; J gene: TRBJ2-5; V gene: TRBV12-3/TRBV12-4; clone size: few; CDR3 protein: CASSPGLGTNEQYF; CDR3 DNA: TGTGCCAGCAGTCCGGGACTAGGGACGAATGAGCAGTACTTC
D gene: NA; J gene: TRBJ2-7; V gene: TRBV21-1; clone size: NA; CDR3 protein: CASSTSGIYEQYF; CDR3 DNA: TGTGCCAGCAGCACTAGCGGGATCTACGAGCAGTACTTC
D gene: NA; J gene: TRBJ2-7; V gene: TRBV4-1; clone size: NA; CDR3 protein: CASRGDSKQYF; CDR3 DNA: TGCGCCAGCAGGGGAGACAGCAAGCAGTACTTC
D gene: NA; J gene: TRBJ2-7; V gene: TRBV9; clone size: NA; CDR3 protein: CASSVGVPTRFHPYEQYF; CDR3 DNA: TGTGCCAGCAGCGTAGGCGTACCCACTAGATTTCATCCCTACGAGCAGTACTTC
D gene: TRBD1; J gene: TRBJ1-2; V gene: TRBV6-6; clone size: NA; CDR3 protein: CASSPGTGMYGYTF; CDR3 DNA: TGTGCCAGCAGTCCAGGGACAGGGATGTATGGCTACACCTTC
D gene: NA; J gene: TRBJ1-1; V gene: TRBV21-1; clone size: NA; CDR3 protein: CASSKGGRSSEAFF; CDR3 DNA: TGTGCCAGCAGCAAAGGGGGCCGGTCCTCTGAAGCTTTCTTT
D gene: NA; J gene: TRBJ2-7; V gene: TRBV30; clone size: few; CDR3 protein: CAWSDRSYEQYF; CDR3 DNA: TGTGCCTGGAGTGACAGATCCTACGAGCAGTACTTC
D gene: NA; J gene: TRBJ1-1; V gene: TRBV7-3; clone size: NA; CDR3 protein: CASSSRGGNINTEAFF; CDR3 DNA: TGTGCCAGCAGCTCTCGGGGGGGGAATATAAACACTGAAGCTTTCTTT
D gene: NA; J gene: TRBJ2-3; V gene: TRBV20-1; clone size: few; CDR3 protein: CSANPGPPTDTQYF; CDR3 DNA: TGCAGTGCTAATCCGGGACCCCCCACAGATACGCAGTATTTT
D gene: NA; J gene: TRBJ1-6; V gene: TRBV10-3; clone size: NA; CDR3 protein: CAISESITAGSSYNSPLHF; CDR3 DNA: TGTGCCATCAGTGAGTCGATAACGGCGGGGAGCTCCTATAATTCACCCCTCCACTTT
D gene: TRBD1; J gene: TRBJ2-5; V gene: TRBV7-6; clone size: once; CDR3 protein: CASSVGQRWETQYF; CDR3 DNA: TGTGCCAGCAGCGTGGGACAGCGGTGGGAGACCCAGTACTTC
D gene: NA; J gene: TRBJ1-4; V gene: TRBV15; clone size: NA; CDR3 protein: CATSRGQSHEKLFF; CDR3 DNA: TGTGCCACCAGCAGAGGGCAGAGCCATGAAAAACTGTTTTTT
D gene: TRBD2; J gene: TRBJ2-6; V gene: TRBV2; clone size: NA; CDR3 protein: CAIGLAGSGANVLTF; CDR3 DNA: TGTGCCATAGGACTAGCGGGCTCTGGGGCCAACGTCCTGACTTTC
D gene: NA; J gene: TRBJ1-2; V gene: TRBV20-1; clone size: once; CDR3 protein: CSAAPLGEGYTF; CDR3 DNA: TGCAGTGCTGCCCCTTTGGGGGAGGGCTACACCTTC
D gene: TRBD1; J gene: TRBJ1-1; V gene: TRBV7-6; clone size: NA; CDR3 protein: CASSLERGGGSVNTEAFF; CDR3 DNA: TGTGCCAGCAGCTTAGAACGCGGAGGGGGCTCAGTGAACACTGAAGCTTTCTTT
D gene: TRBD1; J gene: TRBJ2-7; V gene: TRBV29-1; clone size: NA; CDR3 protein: CSVSPGTGRYEQYF; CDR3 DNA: TGCAGCGTTAGTCCCGGGACAGGGAGGTACGAGCAGTACTTC
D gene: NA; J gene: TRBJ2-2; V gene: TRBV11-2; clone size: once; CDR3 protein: CASSLVGKIAGELFF; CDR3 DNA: TGTGCCAGCAGCTTAGTCGGAAAGATCGCCGGGGAGCTGTTTTTT
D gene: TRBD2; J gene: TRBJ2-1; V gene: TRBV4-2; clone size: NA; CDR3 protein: CASSQDAGGGVEQFF; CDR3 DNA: TGTGCCAGCAGCCAAGATGCGGGGGGGGGCGTTGAGCAGTTCTTC
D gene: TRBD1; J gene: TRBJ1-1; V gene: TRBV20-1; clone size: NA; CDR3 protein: CSARVDRVMNTEAFF; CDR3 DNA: TGCAGTGCTAGGGTAGACAGGGTTATGAACACTGAAGCTTTCTTT
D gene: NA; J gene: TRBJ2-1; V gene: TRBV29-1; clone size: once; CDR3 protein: CSVEDRGSGGQDEQFF; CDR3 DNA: TGCAGCGTTGAAGATCGTGGTAGCGGGGGACAGGATGAGCAGTTCTTC
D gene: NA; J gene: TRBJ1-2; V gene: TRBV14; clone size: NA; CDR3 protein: CASSQNRDAGGYTF; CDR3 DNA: TGTGCCAGCAGCCAAAACCGGGACGCCGGAGGCTACACCTTC
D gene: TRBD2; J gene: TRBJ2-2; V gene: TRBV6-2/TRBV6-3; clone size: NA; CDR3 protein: CASSYVAGRAGPGELFF; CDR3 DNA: TGTGCCAGCAGTTACGTCGCGGGACGAGCGGGACCCGGGGAGCTGTTTTTT
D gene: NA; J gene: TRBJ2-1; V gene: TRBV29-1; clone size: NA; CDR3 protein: CSVEMTGTPVDEQFF; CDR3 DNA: TGCAGCGTGGAAATGACCGGGACCCCAGTCGATGAGCAGTTCTTC
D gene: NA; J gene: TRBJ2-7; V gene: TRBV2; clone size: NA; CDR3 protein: CATTTRNEQYF; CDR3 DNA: TGTGCCACCACCACGAGAAATGAGCAGTACTTC
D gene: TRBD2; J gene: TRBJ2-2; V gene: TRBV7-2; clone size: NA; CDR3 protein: CASSSGLENTGELFF; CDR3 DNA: TGTGCCAGCAGCTCGGGACTAGAGAACACCGGGGAGCTGTTTTTT
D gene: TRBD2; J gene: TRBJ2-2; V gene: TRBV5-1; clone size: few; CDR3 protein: CASSMSGRAITGELFF; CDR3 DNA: TGCGCCAGCAGCATGAGCGGGAGGGCCATCACCGGGGAGCTGTTTTTT